This T cell receptor (beta chain) was captured in a study of regulatory T cells in long-lasting Graves disease. Trimming removed 4 bases from V and 3 bases from J, with 13 bases in between. CDR1 and CDR2 from the germline V gene are SNHLY and FYNNEI. The CDR3 is 14 amino acids. Time point meaning: persistent/refractory GD, antithyroid drugs over 5 years with positive TRAb. PBMC-extracted RNA yielded the TCR library. Construction of the TCR beta libraries employed iRepertoire HTBI primers in conjunction with Arm-PCR of CDR3 regions. Original analysis: Spanning all samples, the identified segments comprised some 66 TRBV and approximately 14 TRBJ. TCRdb re-analysed the multiplex PCR reads in MiXCR, keeping a single row per CDR3 protein. V and J calls and clone size were set by TCRdb, not the authors. The top ten clones hold 40% to 50% of a sample with 600,000 to 800,000 distinct CDR3 sequences, roughly 30% of them seen once.

This clonotype appeared many times. Source: peripheral blood mononuclear cells (PBMCs), taken when the disease was refractory, from a patient treated with antithyroid drugs. The genes are TRBV2 and TRBJ2-7, with a tentative D call TRBD1 (5 bases). This TCR came from a female donor with Graves disease. This chain's CDR3 is CASSVTQGSYEQYF. The CDR3 DNA is TGTGCCAGCAGTGTCACTCAGGGTAGCTACGAGCAGTACTTC.